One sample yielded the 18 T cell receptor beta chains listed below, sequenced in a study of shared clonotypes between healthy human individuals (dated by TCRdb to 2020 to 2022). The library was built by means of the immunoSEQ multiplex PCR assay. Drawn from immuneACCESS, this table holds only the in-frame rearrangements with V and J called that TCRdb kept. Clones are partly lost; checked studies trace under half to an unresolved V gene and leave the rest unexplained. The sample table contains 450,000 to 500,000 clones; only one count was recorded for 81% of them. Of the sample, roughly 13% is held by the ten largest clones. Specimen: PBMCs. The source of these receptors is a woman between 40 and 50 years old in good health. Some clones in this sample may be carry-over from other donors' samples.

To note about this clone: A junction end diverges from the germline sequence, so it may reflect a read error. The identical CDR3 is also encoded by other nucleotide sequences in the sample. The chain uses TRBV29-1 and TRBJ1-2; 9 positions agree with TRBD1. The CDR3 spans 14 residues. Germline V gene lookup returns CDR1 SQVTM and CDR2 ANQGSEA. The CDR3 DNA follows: TGCAGCGTCGAAGATCGGGGGACAGGGAATGGCTACACATTC. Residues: CSVEDRGTGNGYTF.

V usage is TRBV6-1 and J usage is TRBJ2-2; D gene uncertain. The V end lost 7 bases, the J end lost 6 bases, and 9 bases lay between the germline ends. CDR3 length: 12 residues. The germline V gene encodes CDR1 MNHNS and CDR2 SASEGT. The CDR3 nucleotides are TGTGCCAGCACGAAGGCCCCCGGGGAGCTGTTTTTT. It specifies CASTKAPGELFF.

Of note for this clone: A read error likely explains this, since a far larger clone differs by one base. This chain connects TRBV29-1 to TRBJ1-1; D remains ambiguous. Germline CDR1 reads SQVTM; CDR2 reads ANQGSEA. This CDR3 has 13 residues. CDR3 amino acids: CSVVPSMNTGAFF. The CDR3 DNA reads TGCAGCGTTGTTCCCTCTATGAACACTGGAGCTTTCTTT.

CDR3 amino acids: CASIRDGSENQPQHF. CDR3 coding DNA: TGTGCCAGCATCCGGGACGGATCTGAAAATCAGCCCCAGCATTTT. The J gene is TRBJ1-5, the V gene TRBV6-6, with a weak D call TRBD1 (5 bases). Germline V gene data show CDR1 as MNHNY and CDR2 as SVGAGI (reference sequence). V was trimmed by 7 bases and J by 4 bases, leaving 17 bases between them. The CDR3 length is 15 residues.

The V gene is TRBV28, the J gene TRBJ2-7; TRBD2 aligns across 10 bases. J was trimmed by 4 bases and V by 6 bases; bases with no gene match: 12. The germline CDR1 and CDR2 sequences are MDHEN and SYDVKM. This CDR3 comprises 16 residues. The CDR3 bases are TGTGCCAGCAGCACCCCCGCTAGCGGGAGTGGGTACGAGCAGTACTTC. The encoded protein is CASSTPASGSGYEQYF. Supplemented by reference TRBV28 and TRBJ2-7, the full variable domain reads DVKVTQSSRYLVKRTGEKVFLECVQDMDHENMFWYRQDPGLGLRLIYFSYDVKMKEKGDIPEGYSVSREKKERFSLILESASTNQTSMYLCASSTPASGSGYEQYFGPGTRLTVT.

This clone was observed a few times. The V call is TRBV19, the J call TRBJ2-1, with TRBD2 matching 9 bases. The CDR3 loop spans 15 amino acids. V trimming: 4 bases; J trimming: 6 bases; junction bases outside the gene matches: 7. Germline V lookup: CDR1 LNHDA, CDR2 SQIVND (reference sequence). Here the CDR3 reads CASSTPGLAINEQFF. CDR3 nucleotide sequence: TGTGCCAGTAGTACTCCGGGACTAGCCATCAATGAGCAGTTCTTC.

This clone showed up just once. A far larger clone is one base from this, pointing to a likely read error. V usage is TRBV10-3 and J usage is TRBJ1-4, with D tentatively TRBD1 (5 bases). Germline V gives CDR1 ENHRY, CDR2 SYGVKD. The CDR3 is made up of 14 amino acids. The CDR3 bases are TGTGCCATCAGTACTCTACCTAGGGGTGAAGAACTGTTTTTT. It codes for CAISTLPRGEELFF.

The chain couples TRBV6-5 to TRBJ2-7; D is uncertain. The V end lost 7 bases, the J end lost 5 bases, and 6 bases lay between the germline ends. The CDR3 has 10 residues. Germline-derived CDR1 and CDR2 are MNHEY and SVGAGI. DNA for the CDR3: TGTGCCAGCAAGTCACACGAGCAGTACTTC. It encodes CASKSHEQYF.

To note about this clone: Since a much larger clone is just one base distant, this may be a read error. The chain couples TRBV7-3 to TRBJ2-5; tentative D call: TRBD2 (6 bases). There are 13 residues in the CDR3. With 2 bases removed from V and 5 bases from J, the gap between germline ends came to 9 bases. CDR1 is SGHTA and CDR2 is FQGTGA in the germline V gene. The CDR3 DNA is TGTGCCAGCAGCTTAGTTGGGGGGGAGACCCAGTACTTC. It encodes CASSLVGGETQYF.

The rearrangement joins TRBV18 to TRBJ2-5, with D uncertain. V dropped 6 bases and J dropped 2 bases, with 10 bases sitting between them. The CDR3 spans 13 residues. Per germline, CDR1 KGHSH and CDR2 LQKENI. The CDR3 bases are TGTGCCAGCTCCCTCTCCGGGCAAGAGACCCAGTACTTC. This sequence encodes CASSLSGQETQYF.

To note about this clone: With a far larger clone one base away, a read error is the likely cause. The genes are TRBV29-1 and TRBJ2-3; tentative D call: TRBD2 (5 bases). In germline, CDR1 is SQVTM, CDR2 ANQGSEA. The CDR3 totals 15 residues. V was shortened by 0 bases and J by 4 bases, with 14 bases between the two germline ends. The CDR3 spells CSVEDIGIGSDTQYF. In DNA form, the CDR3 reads TGCAGCGTTGAAGATATCGGGATAGGGTCAGATACGCAGTATTTT.

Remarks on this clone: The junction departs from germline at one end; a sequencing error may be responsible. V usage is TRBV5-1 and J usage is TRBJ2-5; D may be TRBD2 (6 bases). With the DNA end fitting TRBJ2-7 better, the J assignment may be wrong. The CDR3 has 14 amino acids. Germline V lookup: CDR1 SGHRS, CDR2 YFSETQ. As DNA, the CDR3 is TGCGCCATCAATAGCGGAAGTCTCTCCCACGAGCAGTACTTC. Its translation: CAINSGSLSHEQYF.

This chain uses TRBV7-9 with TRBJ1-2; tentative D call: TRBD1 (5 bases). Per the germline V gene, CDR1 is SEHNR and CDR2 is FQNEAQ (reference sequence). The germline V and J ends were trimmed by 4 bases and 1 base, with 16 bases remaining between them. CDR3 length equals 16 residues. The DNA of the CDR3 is TGTGCCAGCAGCTCCGATCCGACGGGGCTTAACTATGGCTACACCTTC. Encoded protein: CASSSDPTGLNYGYTF.

The DNA for the CDR3 is TGCGCCAGCAGTGAGTCGAACCCCGGAAGCAGTGGCGGAAACACCATATATTTT. Translation gives CASSESNPGSSGGNTIYF. The chain has TRBV10-2 and TRBJ1-3; D is uncertain. This CDR3 comprises 18 residues. Trimming shortened V by 0 bases and J by 4 bases, and 19 bases separated the two germline ends. Looked up from germline, CDR1 is WSHSY and CDR2 is SAAADI.

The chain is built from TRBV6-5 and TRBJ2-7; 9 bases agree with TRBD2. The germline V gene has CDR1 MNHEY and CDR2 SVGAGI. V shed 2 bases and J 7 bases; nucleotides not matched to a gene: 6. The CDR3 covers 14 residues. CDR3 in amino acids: CASSYRSGSGEQYF. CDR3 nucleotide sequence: TGTGCCAGCAGTTACCGTAGCGGGAGTGGTGAGCAGTACTTC.

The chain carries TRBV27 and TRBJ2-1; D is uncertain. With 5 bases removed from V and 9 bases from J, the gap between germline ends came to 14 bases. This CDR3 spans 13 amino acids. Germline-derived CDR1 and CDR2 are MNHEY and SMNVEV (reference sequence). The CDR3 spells CASSVLVGGEQFF. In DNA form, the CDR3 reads TGTGCCAGCAGTGTCCTAGTGGGCGGTGAGCAGTTCTTC.

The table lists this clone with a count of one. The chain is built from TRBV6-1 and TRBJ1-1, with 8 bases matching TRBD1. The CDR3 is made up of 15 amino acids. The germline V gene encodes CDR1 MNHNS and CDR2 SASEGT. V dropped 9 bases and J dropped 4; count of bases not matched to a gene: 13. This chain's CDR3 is CASTVIQGAGTEAFF. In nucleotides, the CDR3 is TGTGCCAGTACGGTAATTCAGGGGGCAGGCACTGAAGCTTTCTTT.

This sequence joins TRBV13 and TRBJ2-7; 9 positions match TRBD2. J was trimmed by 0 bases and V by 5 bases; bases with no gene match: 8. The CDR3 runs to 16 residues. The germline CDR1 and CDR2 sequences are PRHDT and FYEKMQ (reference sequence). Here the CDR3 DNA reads TGTGCCAGCAGCCCAAGACTAGCGGAGAACTCCTACGAGCAGTACTTC. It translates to CASSPRLAENSYEQYF.